The rows below give T cell receptor beta chains drawn from one sample of a study of cytomegalovirus exposure and HLA in healthy donors. TCRdb's table, derived via immunoSEQ multiplex PCR, lists solely in-frame clones and lacks some. The data show 100,000 to 150,000 clones, and the top ten clones hold around 1.5%. What was sequenced was PBMCs. These TCRs come from a woman between 35 and 50 years old in good health and CMV-seronegative. Both conserved end residues are part of each CDR3. The D gene is left open where the match is weak.

len	v_gene	j_gene	d_gene	CDR3nt	CDR3aa
15	TRBV18	TRBJ1-6	NA	TGTGCCAGCTCACCACGCGATGCCTATAATTCACCCCTCCACTTT	CASSPRDAYNSPLHF
14	TRBV14	TRBJ2-1	NA	TGTGCCAGCAGCCAAGATCTCGGCAGGGGTGAGCAGTTCTTC	CASSQDLGRGEQFF
13	TRBV28	TRBJ2-7	TRBD1	TGTGCCAGCAGCCTGACAGGGAACCACGAGCAGTACTTC	CASSLTGNHEQYF
12	TRBV28	TRBJ1-2	NA	TGTGCCAGCAGCCCGGGTAACTATGGCTACACCTTC	CASSPGNYGYTF
15	TRBV5-8	TRBJ1-1	TRBD1	TGTGCCAGCAGCTTGGCCTTGATACAGGGGACTGAAGCTTTCTTT	CASSLALIQGTEAFF
15	TRBV27	TRBJ2-1	TRBD1	TGTGCCAGCAGTTTAGGTCAGGGGGCATACAATGAGCAGTTCTTC	CASSLGQGAYNEQFF
16	TRBV5-6	TRBJ2-5	TRBD2	TGTGCCAGCAGCTTGGCGACTAGCGGGTCCGTAGAGACCCAGTACTTC	CASSLATSGSVETQYF
16	TRBV27	TRBJ1-1	NA	TGTGCCAGCAGTTTAATAGGTCGGGGATTGAACACTGAAGCTTTCTTT	CASSLIGRGLNTEAFF
14	TRBV18	TRBJ2-1	TRBD2	TGTGCCAGCTCGCTAGCGGGGGGATACAATGAGCAGTTCTTC	CASSLAGGYNEQFF
15	TRBV27	TRBJ2-1	TRBD1	TGTGCCAGCACCTCACGGGACAGGTCACACAATGAGCAGTTCTTC	CASTSRDRSHNEQFF
13	TRBV19	TRBJ1-2	TRBD1	TGTGCCAGTAGTGTACAGGGGGGCTATGGCTACACCTTC	CASSVQGGYGYTF
16	TRBV10-3	TRBJ2-1	TRBD2	TGTGCCATCAGTGAACGGGAGGGGGGGCCCTACAATGAGCAGTTCTTC	CAISEREGGPYNEQFF
16	TRBV7-9	TRBJ2-5	NA	TGTGCCAGCAGCTCCTTAGGAGGCGGTTGGGGAGAGACCCAGTACTTC	CASSSLGGGWGETQYF
14	TRBV10-3	TRBJ2-1	TRBD1	TGTGCCATCCGAGGGGGCCTCACCTACAATGAGCAGTTCTTC	CAIRGGLTYNEQFF
17	TRBV4-1	TRBJ2-6	NA	TGCGCCAGCAGCGGGGGCAGGTACGCTTCTGGGGCCAACGTCCTGACTTTC	CASSGGRYASGANVLTF
17	TRBV4-2	TRBJ1-4	TRBD1	TGTGCCAGCAGCCAAGTAGAACAGGGGCGGTTTAGTGAAAAACTGTTTTTT	CASSQVEQGRFSEKLFF
12	TRBV2	TRBJ1-1	NA	TGTGCCAGCAGTGACGGGGGCACTGAAGCTTTCTTT	CASSDGGTEAFF